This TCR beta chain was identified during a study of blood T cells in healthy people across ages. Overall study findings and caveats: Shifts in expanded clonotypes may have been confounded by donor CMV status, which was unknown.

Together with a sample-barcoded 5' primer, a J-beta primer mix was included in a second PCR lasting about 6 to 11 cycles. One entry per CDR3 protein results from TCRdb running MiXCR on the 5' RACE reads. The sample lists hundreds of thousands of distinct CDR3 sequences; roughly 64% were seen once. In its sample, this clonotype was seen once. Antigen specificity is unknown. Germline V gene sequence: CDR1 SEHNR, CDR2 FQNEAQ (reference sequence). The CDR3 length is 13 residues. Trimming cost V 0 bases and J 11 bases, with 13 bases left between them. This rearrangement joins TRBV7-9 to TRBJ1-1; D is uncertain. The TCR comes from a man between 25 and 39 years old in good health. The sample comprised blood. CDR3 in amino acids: CASSLAAGGTAFF. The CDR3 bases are TGTGCCAGCAGCTTAGCTGCAGGTGGTACGGCTTTCTTT.